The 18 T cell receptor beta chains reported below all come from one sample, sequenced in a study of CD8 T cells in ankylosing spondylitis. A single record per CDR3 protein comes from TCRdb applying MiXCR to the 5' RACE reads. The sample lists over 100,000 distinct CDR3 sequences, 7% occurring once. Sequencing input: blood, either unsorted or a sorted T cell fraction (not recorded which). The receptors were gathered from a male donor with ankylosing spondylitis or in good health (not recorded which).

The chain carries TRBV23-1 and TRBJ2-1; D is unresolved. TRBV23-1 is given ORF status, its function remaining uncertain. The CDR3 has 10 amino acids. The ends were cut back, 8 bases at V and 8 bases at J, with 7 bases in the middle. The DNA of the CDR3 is TGCGCCAGCGGGGTGGATGAGCAGTTCTTC. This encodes CASGVDEQFF.

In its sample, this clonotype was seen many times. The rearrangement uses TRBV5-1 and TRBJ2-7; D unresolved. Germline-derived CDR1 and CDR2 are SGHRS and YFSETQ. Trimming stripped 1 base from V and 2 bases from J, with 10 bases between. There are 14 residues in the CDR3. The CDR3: CASSLLISTYEQYF. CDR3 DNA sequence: TGCGCCAGCAGCTTGTTGATTTCGACCTACGAGCAGTACTTC.

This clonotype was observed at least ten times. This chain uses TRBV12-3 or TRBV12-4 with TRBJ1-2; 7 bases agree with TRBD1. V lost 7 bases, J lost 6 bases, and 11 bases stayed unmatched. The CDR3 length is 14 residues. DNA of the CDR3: TGTGCCAGCATCGTTCAGGGGGGGAGGGATGGCTACACCTTC. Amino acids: CASIVQGGRDGYTF.

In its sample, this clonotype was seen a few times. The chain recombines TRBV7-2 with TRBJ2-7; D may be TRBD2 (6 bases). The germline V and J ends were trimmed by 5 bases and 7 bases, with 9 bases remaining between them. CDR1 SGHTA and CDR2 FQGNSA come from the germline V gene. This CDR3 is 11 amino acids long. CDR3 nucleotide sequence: TGTGCCAGCAGCCGCCGGGGGGAGCAGTACTTC. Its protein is CASSRRGEQYF.

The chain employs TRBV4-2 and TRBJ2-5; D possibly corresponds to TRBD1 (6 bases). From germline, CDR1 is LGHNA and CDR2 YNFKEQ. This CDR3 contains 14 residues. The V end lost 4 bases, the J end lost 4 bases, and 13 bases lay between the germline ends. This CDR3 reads CASSPGQTGETQYF. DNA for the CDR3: TGTGCCAGCAGCCCCGGACAGACGGGAGAGACCCAGTACTTC.

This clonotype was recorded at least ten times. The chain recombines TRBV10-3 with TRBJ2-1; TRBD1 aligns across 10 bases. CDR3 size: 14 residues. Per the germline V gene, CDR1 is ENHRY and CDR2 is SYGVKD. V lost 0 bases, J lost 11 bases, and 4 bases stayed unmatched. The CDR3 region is CAISESGQGVQQFF. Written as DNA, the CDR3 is TGTGCCATCAGTGAGTCAGGACAGGGGGTCCAGCAGTTCTTC.

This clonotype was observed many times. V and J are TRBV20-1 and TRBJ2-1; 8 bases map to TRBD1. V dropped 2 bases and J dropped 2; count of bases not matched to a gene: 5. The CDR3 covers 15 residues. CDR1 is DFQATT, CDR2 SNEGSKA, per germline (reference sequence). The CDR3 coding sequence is TGCAGTGCTAGAATCCCGACAGGGGCCTACAATGAGCAGTTCTTC. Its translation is CSARIPTGAYNEQFF.

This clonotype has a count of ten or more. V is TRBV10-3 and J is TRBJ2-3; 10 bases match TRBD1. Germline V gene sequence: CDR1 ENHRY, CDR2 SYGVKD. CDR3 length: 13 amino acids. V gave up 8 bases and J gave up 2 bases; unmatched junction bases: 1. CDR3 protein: CAIGTGDTDTQYF. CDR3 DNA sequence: TGTGCCATCGGGACAGGGGACACAGATACGCAGTATTTT.

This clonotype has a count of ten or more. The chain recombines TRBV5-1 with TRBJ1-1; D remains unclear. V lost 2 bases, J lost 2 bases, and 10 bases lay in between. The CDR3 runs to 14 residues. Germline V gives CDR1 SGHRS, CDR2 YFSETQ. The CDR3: CASSFIDANTEAFF. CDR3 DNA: TGCGCCAGCAGCTTTATAGACGCCAACACTGAAGCTTTCTTT.

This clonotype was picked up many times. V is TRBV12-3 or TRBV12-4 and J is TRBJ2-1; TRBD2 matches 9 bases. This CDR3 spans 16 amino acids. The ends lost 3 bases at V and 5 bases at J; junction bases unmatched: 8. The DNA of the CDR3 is TGTGCCAGCAGTTTTCCCGCGGGGGGGGGGGACAATGAGCAGTTCTTC. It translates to CASSFPAGGGDNEQFF.

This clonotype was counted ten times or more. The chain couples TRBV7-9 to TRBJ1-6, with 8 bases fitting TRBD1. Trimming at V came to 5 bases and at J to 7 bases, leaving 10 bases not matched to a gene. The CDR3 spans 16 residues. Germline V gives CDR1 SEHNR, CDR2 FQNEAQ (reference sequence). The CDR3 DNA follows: TGTGCCAGCAGCCCTTCCGGGACAGGTGGAAATTCACCCCTCCACTTT. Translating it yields CASSPSGTGGNSPLHF.

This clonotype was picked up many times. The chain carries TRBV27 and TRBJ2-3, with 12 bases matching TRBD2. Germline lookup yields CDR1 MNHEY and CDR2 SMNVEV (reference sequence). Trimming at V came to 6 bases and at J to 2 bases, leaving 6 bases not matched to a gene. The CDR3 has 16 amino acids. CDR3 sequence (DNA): TGTGCCAGCAGGAAGCTAGCGGGGGGGATCACAGATACGCAGTATTTT. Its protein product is CASRKLAGGITDTQYF.

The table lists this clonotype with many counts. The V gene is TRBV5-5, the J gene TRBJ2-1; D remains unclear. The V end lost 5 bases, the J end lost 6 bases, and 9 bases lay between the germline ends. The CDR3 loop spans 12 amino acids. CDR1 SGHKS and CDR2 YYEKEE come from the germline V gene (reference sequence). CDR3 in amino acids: CASSPSFNEQFF. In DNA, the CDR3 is TGTGCCAGCAGTCCGTCGTTCAATGAGCAGTTCTTC.

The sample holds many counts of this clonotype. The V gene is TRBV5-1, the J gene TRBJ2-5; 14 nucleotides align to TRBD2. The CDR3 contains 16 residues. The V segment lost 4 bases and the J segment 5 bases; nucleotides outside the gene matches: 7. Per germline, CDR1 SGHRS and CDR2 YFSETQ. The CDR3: CASSPRTSGGKETQYF. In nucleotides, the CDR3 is TGCGCCAGCAGCCCCAGGACTAGCGGGGGGAAGGAGACCCAGTACTTC. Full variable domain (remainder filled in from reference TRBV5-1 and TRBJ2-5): KAGVTQTPRYLIKTRGQQVTLSCSPISGHRSVSWYQQTPGQGLQFLFEYFSETQRNKGNFPGRFSGRQFSNSRSEMNVSTLELGDSALYLCASSPRTSGGKETQYFGPGTRLLVL.

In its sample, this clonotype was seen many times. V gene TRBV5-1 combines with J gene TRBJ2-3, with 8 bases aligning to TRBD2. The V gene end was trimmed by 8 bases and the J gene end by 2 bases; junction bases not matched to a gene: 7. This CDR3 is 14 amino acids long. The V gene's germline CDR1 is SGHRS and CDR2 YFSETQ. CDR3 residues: CASVGGRNTDTQYF. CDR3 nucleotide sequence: TGCGCCAGTGTTGGCGGGAGGAACACAGATACGCAGTATTTT.

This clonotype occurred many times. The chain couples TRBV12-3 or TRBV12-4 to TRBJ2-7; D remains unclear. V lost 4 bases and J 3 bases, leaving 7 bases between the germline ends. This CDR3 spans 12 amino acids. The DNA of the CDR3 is TGTGCCAGCAGTTGGTCGAACTACGAGCAGTACTTC. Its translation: CASSWSNYEQYF.

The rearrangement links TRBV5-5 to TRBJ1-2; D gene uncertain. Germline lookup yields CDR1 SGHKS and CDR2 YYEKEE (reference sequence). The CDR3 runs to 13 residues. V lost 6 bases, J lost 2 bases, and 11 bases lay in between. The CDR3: CASTPRMNYGYTF. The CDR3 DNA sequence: TGTGCCAGCACCCCTCGGATGAACTATGGCTACACCTTC. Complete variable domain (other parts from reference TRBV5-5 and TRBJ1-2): DAGVTQSPTHLIKTRGQQVTLRCSPISGHKSVSWYQQVLGQGPQFIFQYYEKEERGRGNFPDRFSARQFPNYSSELNVNALLLGDSALYLCASTPRMNYGYTFGSGTRLTVV.

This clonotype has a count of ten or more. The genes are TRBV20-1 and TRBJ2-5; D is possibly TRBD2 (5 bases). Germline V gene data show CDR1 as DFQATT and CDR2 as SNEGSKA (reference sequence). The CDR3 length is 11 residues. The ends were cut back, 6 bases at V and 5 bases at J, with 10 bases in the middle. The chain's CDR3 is CSAIASETQYF. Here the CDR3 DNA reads TGCAGTGCGATAGCGTCCGAGACCCAGTACTTC.